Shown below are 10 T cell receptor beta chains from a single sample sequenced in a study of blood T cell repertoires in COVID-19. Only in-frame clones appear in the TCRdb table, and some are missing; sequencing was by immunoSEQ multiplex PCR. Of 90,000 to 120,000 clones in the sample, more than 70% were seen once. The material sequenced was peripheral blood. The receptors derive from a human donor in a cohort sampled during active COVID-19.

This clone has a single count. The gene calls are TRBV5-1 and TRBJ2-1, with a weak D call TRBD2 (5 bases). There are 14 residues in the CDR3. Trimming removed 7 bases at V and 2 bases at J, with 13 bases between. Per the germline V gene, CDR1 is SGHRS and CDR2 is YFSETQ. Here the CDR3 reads CASYYPGTYNEQFF. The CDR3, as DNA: TGCGCCAGCTACTACCCGGGGACCTACAATGAGCAGTTCTTC.

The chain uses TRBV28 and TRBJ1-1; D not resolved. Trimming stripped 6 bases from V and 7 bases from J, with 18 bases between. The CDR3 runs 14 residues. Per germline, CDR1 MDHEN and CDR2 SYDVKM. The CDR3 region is CASSAASGRDEAFF. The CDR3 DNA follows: TGTGCCAGCAGCGCCGCGTCAGGCCGGGATGAAGCTTTCTTT.

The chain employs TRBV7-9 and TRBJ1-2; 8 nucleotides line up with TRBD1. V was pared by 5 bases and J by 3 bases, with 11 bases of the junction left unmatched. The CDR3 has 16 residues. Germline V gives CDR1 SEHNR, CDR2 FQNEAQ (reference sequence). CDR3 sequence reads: CASSIRAGQVDYGYTF. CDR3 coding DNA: TGTGCCAGCAGCATCAGAGCGGGACAGGTAGACTATGGCTACACCTTC.

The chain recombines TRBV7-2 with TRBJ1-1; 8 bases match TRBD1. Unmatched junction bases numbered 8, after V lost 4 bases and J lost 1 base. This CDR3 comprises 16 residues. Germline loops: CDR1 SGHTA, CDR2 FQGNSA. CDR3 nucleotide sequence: TGTGCCAGCAGCTCCCAGCCTCAGGGGGCGAACACTGAAGCTTTCTTT. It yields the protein CASSSQPQGANTEAFF. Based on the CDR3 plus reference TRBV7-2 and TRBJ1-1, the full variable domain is GAGVSQSPSNKVTEKGKDVELRCDPISGHTALYWYRQSLGQGLEFLIYFQGNSAPDKSGLPSDRFSAERTGGSVSTLTIQRTQQEDSAVYLCASSSQPQGANTEAFFGQGTRLTVV.

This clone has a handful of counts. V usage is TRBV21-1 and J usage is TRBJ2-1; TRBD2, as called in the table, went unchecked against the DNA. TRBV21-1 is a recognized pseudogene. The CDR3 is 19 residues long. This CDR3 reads CASSKIPEAERASYNEQFF. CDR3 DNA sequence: TGTGCCAGCAGCAAAATACCCGAGGCCGAGCGAGCGTCCTACAATGAGCAGTTCTTC.

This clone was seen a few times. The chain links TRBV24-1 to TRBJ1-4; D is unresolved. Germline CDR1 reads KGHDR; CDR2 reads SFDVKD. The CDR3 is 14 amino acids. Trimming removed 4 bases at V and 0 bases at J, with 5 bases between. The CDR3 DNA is TGTGCCACCAGTGACCCCTCAACTAATGAAAAACTGTTTTTT. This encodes CATSDPSTNEKLFF.

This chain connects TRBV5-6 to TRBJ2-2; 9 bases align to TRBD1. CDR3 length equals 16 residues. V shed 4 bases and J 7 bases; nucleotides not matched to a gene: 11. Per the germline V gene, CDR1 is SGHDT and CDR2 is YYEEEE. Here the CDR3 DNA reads TGTGCCAGCAGCCGCGACAGGGGGGTTAGGATCGGGGAGCTGTTTTTT. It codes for CASSRDRGVRIGELFF.

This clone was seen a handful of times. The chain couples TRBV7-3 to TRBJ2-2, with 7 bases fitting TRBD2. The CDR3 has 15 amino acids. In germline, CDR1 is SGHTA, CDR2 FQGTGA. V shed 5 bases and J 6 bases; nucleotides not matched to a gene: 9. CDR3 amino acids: CASSRGTKVPGELFF. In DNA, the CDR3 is TGTGCCAGCAGCCGCGGGACTAAGGTCCCCGGGGAGCTGTTTTTT.

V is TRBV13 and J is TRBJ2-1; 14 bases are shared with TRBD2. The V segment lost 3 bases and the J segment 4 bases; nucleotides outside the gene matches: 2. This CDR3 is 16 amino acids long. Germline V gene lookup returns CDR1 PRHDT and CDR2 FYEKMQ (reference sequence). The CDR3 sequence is CASSLGLAGVYNEQFF. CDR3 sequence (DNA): TGTGCCAGCAGCTTGGGACTAGCGGGAGTGTACAATGAGCAGTTCTTC.

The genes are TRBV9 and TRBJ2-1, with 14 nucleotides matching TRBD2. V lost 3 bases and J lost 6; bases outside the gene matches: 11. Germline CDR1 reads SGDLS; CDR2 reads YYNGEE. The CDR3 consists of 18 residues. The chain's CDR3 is CASSATGGLAGERNEQFF. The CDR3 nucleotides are TGTGCCAGCAGCGCTACCGGGGGACTAGCGGGAGAACGCAATGAGCAGTTCTTC.